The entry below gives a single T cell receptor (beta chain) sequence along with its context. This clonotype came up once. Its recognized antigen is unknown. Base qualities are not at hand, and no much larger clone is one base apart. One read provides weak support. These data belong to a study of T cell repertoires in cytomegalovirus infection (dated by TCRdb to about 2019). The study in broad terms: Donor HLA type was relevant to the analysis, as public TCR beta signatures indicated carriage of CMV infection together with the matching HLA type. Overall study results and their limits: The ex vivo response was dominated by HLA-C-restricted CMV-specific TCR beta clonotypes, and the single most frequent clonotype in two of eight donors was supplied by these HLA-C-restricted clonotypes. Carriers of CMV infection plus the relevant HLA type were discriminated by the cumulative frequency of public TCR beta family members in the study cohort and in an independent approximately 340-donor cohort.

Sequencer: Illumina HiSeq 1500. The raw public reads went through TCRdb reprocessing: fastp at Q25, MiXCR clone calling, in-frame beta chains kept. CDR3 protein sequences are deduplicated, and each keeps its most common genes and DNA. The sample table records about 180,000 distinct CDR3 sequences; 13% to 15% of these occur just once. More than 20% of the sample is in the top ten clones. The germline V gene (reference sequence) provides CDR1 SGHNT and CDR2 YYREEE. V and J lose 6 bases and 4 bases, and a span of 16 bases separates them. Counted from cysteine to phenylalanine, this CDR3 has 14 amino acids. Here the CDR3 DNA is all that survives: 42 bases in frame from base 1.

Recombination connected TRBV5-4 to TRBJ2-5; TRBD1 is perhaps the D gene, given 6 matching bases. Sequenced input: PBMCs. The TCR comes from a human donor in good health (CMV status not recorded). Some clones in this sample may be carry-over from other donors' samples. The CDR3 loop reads CASTSGQFTETQYF. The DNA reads TGTGCCAGCACCTCCGGACAGTTTACAGAGACCCAGTACTTC.